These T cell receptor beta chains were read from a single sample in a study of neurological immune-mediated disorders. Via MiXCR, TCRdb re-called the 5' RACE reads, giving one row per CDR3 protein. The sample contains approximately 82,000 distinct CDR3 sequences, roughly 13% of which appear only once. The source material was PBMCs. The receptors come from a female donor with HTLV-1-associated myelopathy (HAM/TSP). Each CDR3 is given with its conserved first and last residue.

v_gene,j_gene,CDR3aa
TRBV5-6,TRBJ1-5,CASSFLRGNRGDQPQHF
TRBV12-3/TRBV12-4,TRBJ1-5,CASSATSNQPQHF
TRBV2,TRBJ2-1,CASRSSSYNEQFF
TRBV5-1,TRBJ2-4,CASSRTQGAKNIQYF
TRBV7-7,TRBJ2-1,CASSSGQGAGNEQFF
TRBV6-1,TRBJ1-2,CASSRESNYGYTF
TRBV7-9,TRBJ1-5,CASRPPKTGTKGGHQPQHF
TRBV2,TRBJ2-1,CASRTGTQYNEQFF
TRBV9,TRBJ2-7,CASSVEARVQYEQYF
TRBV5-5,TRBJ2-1,CASSLGQYLGNEQFF
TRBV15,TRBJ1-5,CATSGTGDQPQHF
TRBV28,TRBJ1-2,CASTKLRQGRNYGYTF
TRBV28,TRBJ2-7,CASSLLGTAYEQYF
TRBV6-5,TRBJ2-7,CASSSQVPYEQYF
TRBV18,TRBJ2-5,CASSLTGNQETQYF
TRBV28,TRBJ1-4,CASSLSGVEKLFF